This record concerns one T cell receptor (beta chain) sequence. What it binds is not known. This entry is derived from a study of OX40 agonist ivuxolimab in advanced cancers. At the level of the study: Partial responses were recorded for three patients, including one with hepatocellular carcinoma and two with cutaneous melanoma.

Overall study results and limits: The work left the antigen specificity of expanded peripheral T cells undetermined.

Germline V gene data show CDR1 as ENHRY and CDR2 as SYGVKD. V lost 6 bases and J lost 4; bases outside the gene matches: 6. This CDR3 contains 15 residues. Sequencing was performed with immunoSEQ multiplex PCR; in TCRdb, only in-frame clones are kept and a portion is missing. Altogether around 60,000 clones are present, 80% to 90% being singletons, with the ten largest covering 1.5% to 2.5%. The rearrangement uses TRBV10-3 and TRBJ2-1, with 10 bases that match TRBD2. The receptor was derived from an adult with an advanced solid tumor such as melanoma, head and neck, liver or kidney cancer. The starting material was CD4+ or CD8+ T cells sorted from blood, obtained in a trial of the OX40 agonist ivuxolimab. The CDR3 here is CAISKTSGLYNEQFF. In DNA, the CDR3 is TGTGCCATCAGCAAGACTAGCGGGCTGTACAATGAGCAGTTCTTC.